The clone carrying this T cell receptor (beta chain) has a handful of counts. Time point noted: blood 2 weeks post-SBRT. Treatment here: 15 Gy SBRT to primary tumor, nephrectomy 4 weeks later. The table came from immunoSEQ multiplex PCR; TCRdb's copy has only in-frame clones and leaves some out. The sample holds 100,000 to 150,000 clones; about 81% are singletons and the top ten take 5.8%. This sample was taken from a study of radiation and T cells in renal cell carcinoma. The V gene end was trimmed by 7 bases and the J gene end by 8 bases; junction bases not matched to a gene: 8. This CDR3 is built from 12 residues. CDR1 is SQVTM, CDR2 ANQGSEA, per germline.

The receptor was isolated from a man in his fifties or sixties with renal cell carcinoma. Material: blood, obtained from a patient whose treatment included radiotherapy and nephrectomy. This chain links TRBV29-1 with TRBJ1-1; 9 positions agree with TRBD1. The DNA of the CDR3 is TGCAGCGGCATGTCGGACAGGGGAGAAGCTTTCTTT. Protein: CSGMSDRGEAFF.